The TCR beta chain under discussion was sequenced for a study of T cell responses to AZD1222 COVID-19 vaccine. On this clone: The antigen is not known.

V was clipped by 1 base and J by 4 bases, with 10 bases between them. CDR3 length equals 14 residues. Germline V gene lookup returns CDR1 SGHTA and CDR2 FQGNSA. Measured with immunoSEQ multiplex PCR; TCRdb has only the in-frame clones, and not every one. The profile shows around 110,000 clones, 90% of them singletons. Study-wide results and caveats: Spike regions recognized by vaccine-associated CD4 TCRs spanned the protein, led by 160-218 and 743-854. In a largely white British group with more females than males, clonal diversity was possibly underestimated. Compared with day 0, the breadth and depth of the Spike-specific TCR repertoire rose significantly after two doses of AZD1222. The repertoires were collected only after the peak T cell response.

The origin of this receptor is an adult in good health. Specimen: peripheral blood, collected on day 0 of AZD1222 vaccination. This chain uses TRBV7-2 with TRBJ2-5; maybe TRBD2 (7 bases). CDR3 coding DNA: TGTGCCAGCAGCTTAGGGGGGGGCAGAGAGACCCAGTACTTC. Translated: CASSLGGGRETQYF. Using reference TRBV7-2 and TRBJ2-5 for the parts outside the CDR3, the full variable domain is GAGVSQSPSNKVTEKGKDVELRCDPISGHTALYWYRQSLGQGLEFLIYFQGNSAPDKSGLPSDRFSAERTGGSVSTLTIQRTQQEDSAVYLCASSLGGGRETQYFGPGTRLLVL.